What follows is one T cell receptor beta chain and its context. Its antigen is still unknown. The data derive from a study of early T cells in non-severe SARS-CoV-2 infection. Study information: Sequencing was performed on bulk RNA from unsorted whole blood, leaving chains unpaired. Study results and limitations: The study's VDJdb matching favored anti-spike CD8 responses and missed private and CD4 specificities.

V lost 3 bases and J 1 base, leaving 6 bases between the germline ends. This CDR3 comprises 13 residues. Molecules of cDNA were individually given unique molecular identifiers that were attached to them. TCRdb reanalysed the 5' RACE reads using MiXCR and keeps one entry per CDR3 protein. This table holds over 20,000 distinct CDR3 sequences, over 4% found once. What was sequenced was whole blood. V is TRBV12-3 or TRBV12-4 and J is TRBJ1-1; D is perhaps TRBD1 (5 bases). The origin of this receptor is an adult who was a healthcare worker with PCR-confirmed SARS-CoV-2 infection or an uninfected control (not recorded which). The chain's CDR3 is CASSFQGNTEAFF. In DNA form, the CDR3 reads TGTGCCAGCAGTTTTCAGGGGAACACTGAAGCTTTCTTT.